This T cell receptor (beta chain) was recorded in a study of human T cells and chemical hapten exposure. About the study: There were weekly diphenylcyclopropenone doses to the scalp for patients throughout the approximately 24-week study. Patients, chiefly female, had alopecia areata, totalis or universalis. Study-wide results and limits: Patch test score showed a positive correlation with PT1 expanded TCR counts.

This clonotype has a count of ten or more. Its specificity is unknown. From the RACE reads, TCRdb called clonotypes with MiXCR, one entry per CDR3 protein. The sample has some 400,000 distinct CDR3 sequences, about 4.8% seen once. Documented time point: patch test 1, 2 weeks after DPC sensitization. The sample's treatment: therapeutic diphenylcyclopropenone sensitization with weekly scalp DPC. Blood draws came before every patch-test application. The TCR originated in a woman between 45 and 60 years old with alopecia areata. Some clones in this sample may be carry-over from other donors' samples. Here the sequenced sample was whole blood, taken in connection with sensitization to the hapten diphenylcyclopropenone (DPC).

The CDR3 region has the DNA TGTGCCAGTAGTAGGAGGGATTGGGGCTACACCTTC. This sequence encodes CASSRRDWGYTF. The rearrangement links TRBV19 to TRBJ1-2; D not certain. In germline, CDR1 is LNHDA, CDR2 SQIVND (reference sequence). Trimming cost V 4 bases and J 8 bases, with 11 bases left between them. The CDR3 length is 12 residues.